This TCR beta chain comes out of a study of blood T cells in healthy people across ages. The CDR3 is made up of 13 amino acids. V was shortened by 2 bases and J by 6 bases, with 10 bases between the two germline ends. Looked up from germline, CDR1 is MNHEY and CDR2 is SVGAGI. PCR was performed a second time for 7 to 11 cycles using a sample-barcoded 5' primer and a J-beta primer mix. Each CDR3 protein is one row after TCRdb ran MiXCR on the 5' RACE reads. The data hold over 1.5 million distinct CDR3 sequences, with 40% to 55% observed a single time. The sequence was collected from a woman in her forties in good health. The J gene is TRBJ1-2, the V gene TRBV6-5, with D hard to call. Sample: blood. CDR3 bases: TGTGCCAGCAGTTACATGCATGACAATGGCTACACCTTC. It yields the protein CASSYMHDNGYTF.